These T cell receptor beta chains were read from a single sample in a study of identical twins. TCRdb analysed the 5' RACE reads with MiXCR anew, one entry per CDR3 protein. The profile covers hundreds of thousands of distinct CDR3 sequences, with about 20% appearing a single time and about an eighth taken by the ten largest. These same data were also listed under a study on T cells expressing NK-cell markers.

The specimen sequenced was PBMCs. The receptors here all came from a woman between 18 and 29 years old in good health. CDR3s leave out the opening cysteine and the closing phenylalanine or tryptophan.

v_gene: TRBV5-1; j_gene: TRBJ2-3; CDR3aa: ASSLEPGEASDTQY
v_gene: TRBV12-3/TRBV12-4; j_gene: TRBJ2-1; CDR3aa: ASGGSGGAFYNEQF
v_gene: TRBV20-1; j_gene: TRBJ2-2; CDR3aa: SARVTSGANTGELF
v_gene: TRBV12-3/TRBV12-4; j_gene: TRBJ2-3; CDR3aa: ASRLRDRETDTQY
v_gene: TRBV5-1; j_gene: TRBJ2-1; CDR3aa: ASSQAGTNNEQF
v_gene: TRBV10-3; j_gene: TRBJ2-5; CDR3aa: ASNPSGRGVQETQY
v_gene: TRBV3-1; j_gene: TRBJ2-1; CDR3aa: ASSPEVFYNEQF
v_gene: TRBV29-1; j_gene: TRBJ1-1; CDR3aa: SVVSGAQDTEAF
v_gene: TRBV19; j_gene: TRBJ1-1; CDR3aa: ASTKLRDTEAF
v_gene: TRBV18; j_gene: TRBJ2-5; CDR3aa: ASSGGNSQETQY
v_gene: TRBV12-3/TRBV12-4; j_gene: TRBJ2-7; CDR3aa: ASSLATGYYEQY
v_gene: TRBV6-1; j_gene: TRBJ2-3; CDR3aa: ASRPPGRADTQY
v_gene: TRBV11-2; j_gene: TRBJ2-5; CDR3aa: ASSRGLAQGDEETQY
v_gene: TRBV4-1; j_gene: TRBJ1-1; CDR3aa: ASSQPGVVAEAF
v_gene: TRBV20-1; j_gene: TRBJ2-5; CDR3aa: SARGGKETQY
v_gene: TRBV6-2/TRBV6-3; j_gene: TRBJ2-1; CDR3aa: ASSYGALSYNEQF
v_gene: TRBV5-5; j_gene: TRBJ2-7; CDR3aa: ASSFSGSRDEQY
v_gene: TRBV27; j_gene: TRBJ2-7; CDR3aa: ASSLKRGQGVGYEQY
v_gene: TRBV12-3/TRBV12-4; j_gene: TRBJ2-4; CDR3aa: ASRPITGRNIQY
v_gene: TRBV29-1; j_gene: TRBJ1-6; CDR3aa: SVQQGNSPLH